Sequencing of this T cell receptor beta chain was carried out in a study of Graves' ophthalmopathy and Graves' hyperthyroidism. Across the whole study: No treatment had been given when peripheral blood was collected at initial diagnosis.

The authors amplified TCR beta CDR3 regions, and they did so from RNA transcripts for repertoire sequencing. Following a first-round RT-PCR that used HTBI primers, a second-round multiplex PCR was carried out. TCRdb independently ran MiXCR on the multiplex PCR reads; one entry per CDR3 protein. The repertoire includes 350,000 to 400,000 distinct CDR3 sequences, around 19% of them detected once, and approximately 1.4% sits in the top ten. A remark on this clonotype: The antigen is not known.

This CDR3 spans 14 amino acids. Germline assignment: CDR1 MNHEY and CDR2 SVGAGI. Trimming took 2 bases from V and 1 from J, leaving 8 bases between them. General study findings and limits: The majority of expanded thyroid clonotypes above 0.001 frequency also occurred in blood.

The sample consisted of peripheral blood. The receptor comes from a woman in her late teens or twenties with Graves' ophthalmopathy. J is TRBJ1-1 and V is TRBV6-5; D gene ambiguous. The CDR3 DNA is TGTGCCAGCAGTTACGCTCCACGGAACACTGAAGCTTTCTTT. This codes for CASSYAPRNTEAFF.